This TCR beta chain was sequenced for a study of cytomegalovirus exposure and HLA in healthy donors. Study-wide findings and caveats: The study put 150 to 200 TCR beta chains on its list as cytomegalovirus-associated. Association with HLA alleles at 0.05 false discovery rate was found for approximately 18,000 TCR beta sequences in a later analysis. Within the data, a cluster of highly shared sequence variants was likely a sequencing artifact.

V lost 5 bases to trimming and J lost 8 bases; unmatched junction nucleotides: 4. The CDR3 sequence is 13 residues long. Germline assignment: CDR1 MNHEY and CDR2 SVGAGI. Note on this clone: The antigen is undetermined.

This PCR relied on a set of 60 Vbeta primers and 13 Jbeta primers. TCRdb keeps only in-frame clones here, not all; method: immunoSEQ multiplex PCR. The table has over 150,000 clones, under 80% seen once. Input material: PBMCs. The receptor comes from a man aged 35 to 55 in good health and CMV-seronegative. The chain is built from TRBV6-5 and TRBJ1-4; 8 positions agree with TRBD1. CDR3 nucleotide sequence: TGTGCCAGCAGTGCAGGGGGCAGGGAAAAACTGTTTTTT. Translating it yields CASSAGGREKLFF.